The next 20 T cell receptor beta chains were all read from a single sample in a study of T cell repertoires in cytomegalovirus infection. TCRdb passed the reads through MiXCR, listing each CDR3 protein once. The table has 900,000 to 950,000 distinct CDR3 sequences, roughly 30% seen once. Their cognate antigens are unknown. Sequencing used cultured CD8+ T cells from PBMCs, obtained from culture after CMV antigen stimulation. The receptors here all came from a human donor in good health (CMV status not recorded). Some clones in this sample may be carry-over from other donors' samples.

Only a few counts were recorded for this clonotype. This chain uses TRBV6-1 with TRBJ2-2; D is possibly TRBD2 (5 bases). V gave up 2 bases and J gave up 4 bases, with 8 bases separating them. CDR3 length: 14 amino acids. Per germline, CDR1 MNHNS and CDR2 SASEGT. CDR3 sequence (DNA): TGTGCCAGCAGTGAATACGAGGGCACCGGGGAGCTGTTTTTT. This encodes CASSEYEGTGELFF.

The chain couples TRBV6-8 to TRBJ2-5, with 8 positions matching TRBD1. The V and J ends lost 5 bases and 4 bases, in that order; junction bases with no gene match: 6. CDR1 and CDR2 (germline): MNHGY, SAAAGT. This CDR3 comprises 14 residues. CDR3 sequence (DNA): TGTGCCAGCAGTGTCAGGACAGGGCCAGAGACCCAGTACTTC. It specifies CASSVRTGPETQYF.

This clonotype showed up just a few times. A read error may produce the germline difference seen at one junction end. This chain joins TRBV7-8 and TRBJ1-1; D gene unclear. CDR1 and CDR2 from the germline V gene are SGHVS and FQNEAQ. CDR3 size: 15 residues. CDR3 nucleotide sequence: TGTGCCAGCAGCCTCTACGTCACTTTGAACACTGAAACTTTCTTT. Its translation is CASSLYVTLNTETFF.

V usage is TRBV6-2 or TRBV6-3 and J usage is TRBJ2-1; 16 bases are shared with TRBD2. CDR3 size: 21 residues. The junction had 9 bases not matched to a gene; V was cut back by 0 bases and J by 1 base. The germline CDR1 and CDR2 sequences are MNHEY and SVGEGT. CDR3 bases: TGTGCCAGCAGTTACTCGACCGGGACTAGCGGGGGGGCCAGGTCCTACAATGAGCAGTTCTTC. Encoded protein: CASSYSTGTSGGARSYNEQFF.

The chain carries TRBV6-2 or TRBV6-3 and TRBJ2-1; D gene ambiguous. Germline values: CDR1 MNHEY, CDR2 SVGEGT. This CDR3 region has 12 residues. Trimming removed 8 bases from V and 3 bases from J, with 8 bases in between. The CDR3 DNA reads TGTGCCAGCTTCCGGGTCTACAATGAGCAGTTCTTC. Its translation: CASFRVYNEQFF.

This clonotype was seen only a few times. The V and J genes are TRBV12-5 and TRBJ1-3; 8 bases match TRBD1. The junction had 13 bases not matched to a gene; V was cut back by 3 bases and J by 0 bases. In germline, CDR1 is LGHNT, CDR2 FRNRAP. The CDR3 spans 19 residues. DNA for the CDR3: TGTGCTAGTGGTTTTTCTACCGCGACAGGGGAATTCTCTGGAAACACCATATATTTT. It codes for CASGFSTATGEFSGNTIYF.

This sequence joins TRBV19 and TRBJ1-5; no clear D. The CDR3 consists of 14 residues. Trimming left V 3 bases short and J 5 bases short, with 11 bases between. Germline CDR1 is LNHDA and CDR2 is SQIVND (reference sequence). For the CDR3, the DNA is TGTGCCAGTAGTATGACGGGTCTAGATCAGCCCCAGCATTTT. This encodes CASSMTGLDQPQHF.

This clonotype showed up just a few times. The J gene is TRBJ2-1, the V gene TRBV27; D perhaps matches TRBD1 (6 bases). The CDR3 contains 17 residues. The V end was cut by 2 bases, the J end by 6 bases, with 20 bases between. The V gene's germline CDR1 is MNHEY and CDR2 SMNVEV (reference sequence). The CDR3 sequence is CASSLSGGLPPSNEQFF. The CDR3 DNA is TGTGCCAGCAGTTTAAGTGGGGGCCTTCCCCCGTCCAATGAGCAGTTCTTC.

About this clonotype itself: One base away lies a much larger clone, so this may be a sequencing read error. The CDR3 protein is CTSSEFDYRSTDTQYF. As DNA, the CDR3 is TGTACCAGCAGTGAATTCGACTACCGTAGCACAGATACGCAGTATTTT. The gene calls are TRBV6-2 or TRBV6-3 and TRBJ2-3; D possibly corresponds to TRBD2 (5 bases). Per the germline V gene, CDR1 is MNHEY and CDR2 is SVGEGT. This CDR3 comprises 16 residues.

The genes are TRBV7-9 and TRBJ2-5, with a possible D match to TRBD2 (5 bases). V was trimmed by 7 bases and J by 0 bases, leaving 12 bases between them. CDR1 and CDR2 (germline): SEHNR, FQNEAQ (reference sequence). CDR3 length: 14 residues. DNA for the CDR3: TGTGCCAGCATCCTCCCGGGGTACCAAGAGACCCAGTACTTC. Its translation is CASILPGYQETQYF.

This clonotype appeared a few times. The chain recombines TRBV6-1 with TRBJ2-2, with D possibly being TRBD1 (5 bases). Trimming removed 5 bases at V and 7 bases at J, with 14 bases between. Germline lookup yields CDR1 MNHNS and CDR2 SASEGT. The CDR3 is 14 residues long. The CDR3 region is CASSSDTTFGELFF. The CDR3 DNA sequence: TGTGCCAGCAGTTCGGACACGACCTTCGGGGAGCTGTTTTTT.

This sequence joins TRBV3-1 and TRBJ2-7; TRBD1 matches 7 bases. The CDR3 loop spans 16 amino acids. The V and J ends lost 1 base and 0 bases, in that order; junction bases with no gene match: 6. Germline-derived CDR1 and CDR2 are LGHDT and YNNKEL (reference sequence). The CDR3 reads CASSQGPGQSSYEQYF. The CDR3 DNA sequence: TGTGCCAGCAGCCAAGGGCCGGGACAGAGCTCCTACGAGCAGTACTTC.

This clonotype has just a few counts. V gene TRBV12-3 or TRBV12-4 combines with J gene TRBJ1-2, with D possibly being TRBD1 (5 bases). The V and J ends lost 7 bases and 6 bases respectively, with 15 bases between them. CDR3 length: 13 residues. This CDR3 reads CASTRGGRDGYTF. For the CDR3, the DNA is TGTGCCAGCACTCGGGGGGGGAGAGATGGCTACACCTTC.

V and J are TRBV7-9 and TRBJ1-1; the D is unclear. Germline V gene data show CDR1 as SEHNR and CDR2 as FQNEAQ (reference sequence). Deletions cut 3 bases from V and 1 base from J, with 9 bases between. The CDR3 spans 14 residues. In DNA form, the CDR3 reads TGTGCCAGCAGCTTCCCCGGGTCGAACACTGAAGCTTTCTTT. Protein sequence: CASSFPGSNTEAFF.

This clonotype appeared many times. The gene calls are TRBV4-1 and TRBJ2-3, with TRBD2 matching over 10 bases. Germline CDR1 MGHRA, CDR2 YSYEKL. Losses at the gene ends were 4 bases for V and 2 bases for J; bases not matched to a gene: 9. CDR3 length: 17 residues. The CDR3: CASSRGGSGGTTDTQYF. CDR3 coding DNA: TGCGCCAGCAGCCGGGGGGGTAGCGGGGGGACCACAGATACGCAGTATTTT.

About this clonotype: This may stem from a read error, because a much larger clone lies one nucleotide away. The rearrangement joins TRBV2 to TRBJ1-2; D ambiguous. This CDR3 region has 14 residues. Germline CDR1 reads SNHLY; CDR2 reads FYNNEI. CDR3 amino acids: CVSSEAPLGNGYTF. The DNA for the CDR3 is TGTGTCAGCAGTGAAGCCCCACTAGGGAATGGCTACACCTTC.

This clonotype was recorded at least ten times. The chain links TRBV7-6 to TRBJ1-6; D is possibly TRBD1 (5 bases). The CDR3 loop spans 16 amino acids. Deletions cut 5 bases from V and 4 bases from J, with 15 bases between. Germline V CDR1 and CDR2: SGHVS, FNYEAQ. Written as DNA, the CDR3 is TGTGCCAGCAGCCCGGGACCCGATGGGTATAATTCACCCCTCCACTTT. Translating it yields CASSPGPDGYNSPLHF.

This clonotype appeared a few times. The chain uses TRBV10-2 and TRBJ1-5; 7 bases map to TRBD1. The V and J ends lost 4 bases and 7 bases, in that order; junction bases with no gene match: 7. Germline CDR1 is WSHSY and CDR2 is SAAADI. The CDR3 has 14 residues. CDR3 in amino acids: CASSVYRGGQPQHF. The CDR3 DNA reads as TGCGCCAGCAGTGTTTACAGGGGAGGCCAGCCCCAGCATTTT.

This clonotype has only a few counts. This chain links TRBV13 with TRBJ2-7; TRBD1 matches at 8 bases. This CDR3 is built from 15 residues. Losses at the gene ends were 5 bases for V and 1 base for J; bases not matched to a gene: 7. Germline-derived CDR1 and CDR2 are PRHDT and FYEKMQ (reference sequence). The CDR3 nucleotides read TGTGCCAGCAGCACCCGACAGGGGCATTCCTACGAGCAGTACGTC. It translates to CASSTRQGHSYEQYV.

V is TRBV6-5 and J is TRBJ2-7; possibly TRBD1 or TRBD2 for D (6 bases each). The CDR3 contains 14 residues. V lost 5 bases, J lost 0 bases, and 11 bases lay in between. Germline-derived CDR1 and CDR2 are MNHEY and SVGAGI. The CDR3, as DNA: TGTGCCAGCAGTCCCCCGGGGGCCTCCTACGAGCAGTACTTC. It specifies CASSPPGASYEQYF.